The rows below give T cell receptor beta chains drawn from one sample of a study of cytomegalovirus exposure and HLA in healthy donors. Sequencing was performed with immunoSEQ multiplex PCR; in TCRdb, only in-frame clones are kept and a portion is missing. This sample's clone table lists about 130,000 clones. The sequencing input was PBMCs. The receptors derive from a woman between 40 and 50 years old in good health and CMV-seropositive. CDR3s include the opening cysteine and the closing phenylalanine or tryptophan.

v_call: TRBV29-1
cdr3_aa: CSVEVAGGLTGELFF

v_call: TRBV19
cdr3_aa: CASTLTGGDEKLFF

v_call: TRBV2
cdr3_aa: CASSGSRSYPDSNQPQHF

v_call: TRBV6-4
cdr3_aa: CASSPAQGFDGYTF

v_call: TRBV19
cdr3_aa: CASSRQGLTDTQYF

v_call: TRBV7-9
cdr3_aa: CASGTSGNTDTQYF

v_call: TRBV28
cdr3_aa: CASSSWTETNEKLFF

v_call: TRBV2
cdr3_aa: CASIRVVEETQYF

v_call: TRBV5-1
cdr3_aa: CASSLEATGSEKLFF

v_call: TRBV5-1
cdr3_aa: CASSSAGGPDNEQFF

v_call: TRBV7-9
cdr3_aa: CASSLLRGGTQYF

v_call: TRBV4-1
cdr3_aa: CASSLFPLGQSEAFF

v_call: TRBV28
cdr3_aa: CASLPLSLNEQFF

v_call: TRBV19
cdr3_aa: CASKGKTAVDRISGNTIYF

v_call: TRBV13
cdr3_aa: CASSYQTSTDTQYF

v_call: TRBV28
cdr3_aa: CASSLWGGTGHQETQYF

v_call: TRBV27
cdr3_aa: CASSLGPGEEAFF

v_call: TRBV23-1
cdr3_aa: CASGSNRGTEAFF

v_call: TRBV9
cdr3_aa: CASSVASLGELFF

v_call: TRBV4-1
cdr3_aa: CASSQGLQTANTGELFF

v_call: TRBV7-2
cdr3_aa: CASSLLGQQIAYEQYF

v_call: TRBV7-3
cdr3_aa: CASSRLAGETQYF

v_call: TRBV7-6
cdr3_aa: CASSFLSGRTDTQYF

v_call: TRBV13
cdr3_aa: CASSSLPGQGYTGELFF

v_call: TRBV15
cdr3_aa: CATSREGYYEQYF

v_call: TRBV6-5
cdr3_aa: CASSSVSGINEQFF

v_call: TRBV10-2
cdr3_aa: CASRRERDKNIQYF

v_call: TRBV5-1
cdr3_aa: CASSARQGAYEQYF

v_call: TRBV20-1
cdr3_aa: CSASRFPEAFF

v_call: TRBV28
cdr3_aa: CASSEMGQGTGNEQFF

v_call: TRBV27
cdr3_aa: CASLLRGESSYEQYF